The entry below gives a single T cell receptor beta chain sequence along with its context. What antigen it recognizes has not been identified. No per-base quality is available; no much larger clone lies one base away. The treatment or condition label here, explained by the study, means: around 19 received Ad26.COV2.S at low or high dose, single or two shots; about five received placebo; per-sample allocation not given. Repertoires of vaccine and placebo recipients were sequenced from samples collected on day 63 after the first injection. Cohort 1b enrolled about two dozen adults aged 18-55 years at a single site in Boston, USA, between 29 July and 7 August 2020. Ad26.COV2.S was a replication-incompetent adenovirus type 26 vector that expressed a prefusion-stabilized SARS-CoV-2 spike protein derived from the original Wuhan strain. The entry originates in a study of Ad26.COV2.S vaccination and SARS-CoV-2 variants (dated by TCRdb to the early 2020s). For the wider study: Donors in the vaccine arm were drawn from COV1001, a multicentre, randomized, double-blind, placebo-controlled phase I-IIa trial testing Ad26.COV2.S in healthy adults. Dosing of Ad26.COV2.S was intramuscular, at either 5x10^10 or 1x10^11 viral particles, delivered as one shot or as two shots spaced 56 days apart. TCRbeta repertoire sequencing served as the tool for gauging how specific and how broad the SARS-CoV-2-reactive T cell receptors were following Ad26.COV2.S vaccination. The TCR-sequenced set comprised about 32 samples: approximately 19 Ad26.COV2.S vaccine recipients, 5 placebo recipients and 8 SARS-CoV-2 convalescent individuals. Participants in the trial were split at random into five groups of five each, receiving low-dose or high-dose Ad26.COV2.S once or twice, or else placebo on both occasions. Throughout the experiments and outcome assessment, investigators stayed blinded to trial group allocation. Overall study outcomes, separate from this receptor: After vaccination, substantial breadth of spike-specific CD8+ and CD4+ T cell responses was reported. Higher spike-specific TCR breadth was observed in Ad26.COV2.S recipients than in placebo recipients (P = 0.0014). The study was not powered to compare responses between vaccine doses or regimens. Vaccine and placebo recipients had comparable non-spike TCR breadth, which fits with the vaccine containing only spike. The authors noted that total T cell responses may have been underestimated by the TCR breadth and depth analyses.

The immunoSEQ Assay was used to sequence TCRbeta CDR3 regions. After extraction, genomic DNA underwent amplification by bias-controlled multiplex PCR, followed by high-throughput sequencing. In the authors' own workflow: To quantify the absolute abundance of every unique TCRbeta CDR3 region, sequences were collapsed and filtered. Usable DNA was measured by amplifying reference genes present in all nucleated cells, and TCRbeta template counts were normalized to that usable DNA to estimate T cell fraction. Repertoire TCRs were annotated as SARS-CoV-2-specific when V gene, CDR3 amino acid sequence and J gene were exactly matched to a known reactive TCR set. The reference SARS-CoV-2 TCR set was derived from MIRA and filtered for enrichment in COVID-19-positive ImmuneCODE repertoires, a step that removed public or cross-reactive TCRs. Based on the MIRA antigens, annotated TCRs were further analysed at the level of specific ORF or position within ORF. Breadth was defined as the number of annotated unique rearrangements divided by the total number of unique productive rearrangements, and depth was defined as the summed frequency of the annotated unique rearrangements. Two-sided Wilcoxon rank-sum tests were used to compare TCR breadth between groups. Here the immuneACCESS table is served through TCRdb, limited to in-frame sequences with V and J called. Missing clones are a known gap in these copies; in checked studies unresolved V genes cover under half, and the rest lacks a known reason. D and trimming come from the DNA, and the V and J calls and clone size come from that table. The table for this sample lists over 450,000 clones; roughly nine tenths of them were counted only once. 1.5% to 2% of the sample is in the top ten clones.

This sequence was found in a person aged 18-60 years who received the Ad26.COV2.S COVID-19 vaccine or a placebo. Here the sequenced sample was peripheral blood, taken in a trial of Ad26.COV2.S vaccine versus placebo.

The nucleotide sequence is given as TGTGCCAGCAGCCTCCCGGGACAGTCCTACGAGCAGTACTTC. Translated, it reads CASSLPGQSYEQYF. In this chain, TRBV7-9 is recombined with TRBJ2-7; 7 of the junction bases match TRBD1. Per the germline V gene (reference sequence), SEHNR is the CDR1 and FQNEAQ is the CDR2. Inclusive of the bounding cysteine and phenylalanine, the CDR3 is 14 residues long. Left in the record is the CDR3 DNA by itself, 42 bases read in frame from the first base. The V end gives up 5 bases and the J end 1 base, leaving 5 bases in the junction not matched to a gene.